This is a list of T cell receptor beta chains from one sample in a study of blood T cells in healthy people across ages. TCRdb reanalysed the 5' RACE reads using MiXCR and keeps one entry per CDR3 protein. The sample yields about 1,600,000 distinct CDR3 sequences, approximately 38% seen once. The source material was blood. The origin of the receptors is a woman under 30 in good health. The CDR3 runs from the conserved cysteine through the conserved F or W.

v_call: TRBV12-3/TRBV12-4
cdr3_aa: CASSLSRPTQETQYF

v_call: TRBV28
cdr3_aa: CASGRLGVEQYF

v_call: TRBV19
cdr3_aa: CASSSMTGTNYGYTF

v_call: TRBV10-3
cdr3_aa: CAISGLAGGLNTDTQYF

v_call: TRBV6-5
cdr3_aa: CASSYASENEQFF

v_call: TRBV21-1
cdr3_aa: CASSKGVTGNEQFF

v_call: TRBV20-1
cdr3_aa: CSARGPLTSGGSSYEQYF

v_call: TRBV20-1
cdr3_aa: CSAQLVGTNEQYF

v_call: TRBV14
cdr3_aa: CASSSPGLYGEQFF

v_call: TRBV20-1
cdr3_aa: CSAKVAELDYGYTF

v_call: TRBV14
cdr3_aa: CASSQGAGKNYGYTF

v_call: TRBV5-1
cdr3_aa: CASSLAGQRNYNEQYF

v_call: TRBV4-2
cdr3_aa: CASSQQGLAVNTDTQYF

v_call: TRBV29-1
cdr3_aa: CSVESGDGYTF

v_call: TRBV20-1
cdr3_aa: CSAGGASTYEQYF

v_call: TRBV18
cdr3_aa: CASSSGTPRDSPLHF

v_call: TRBV4-1
cdr3_aa: CASSQDKSAFSNQPQHF

v_call: TRBV7-9
cdr3_aa: CASSPDNYFNQPQHF

v_call: TRBV4-1
cdr3_aa: CASSQSPTGNTEAFF

v_call: TRBV12-3/TRBV12-4
cdr3_aa: CASKGTKSSNTEAFF

v_call: TRBV6-4
cdr3_aa: CASSPGGWTRYF